This T cell receptor beta chain was captured in a study of identical twins. Study-wide points: A lower insertion count was a feature of abundant cord blood beta clonotypes, with no such feature in memory repertoires. In drawing conclusions, the study used cross-sectional statistical analysis and did not follow the same donors.

As regards this clonotype: Its specificity is not known.

Healthy Caucasians, and only they, were the donors. Unique molecular identifiers were in the cDNA, with template-switch universal primer binding. TCRdb passed the 5' RACE reads through MiXCR, listing each CDR3 protein once. The sample has some 900,000 distinct CDR3 sequences, 9% to 15% seen once; the top ten hold around 1.6%. The data were also submitted as part of a second study, on yellow fever vaccine responses in identical twins.

The TCR comes from a woman in her late teens or twenties in good health. Specimen: PBMCs.

This CDR3 reads CSVCLAGSPADTQYF. The CDR3, as DNA: TGCAGCGTTTGCCTTGCGGGATCCCCGGCAGATACGCAGTATTTT. The chain employs TRBV29-1 and TRBJ2-3; D perhaps matches TRBD2 (6 bases). The germline V and J ends were trimmed by 5 bases and 4 bases, with 19 bases remaining between them. The CDR3 is made up of 15 amino acids. Germline V gives CDR1 SQVTM, CDR2 ANQGSEA.